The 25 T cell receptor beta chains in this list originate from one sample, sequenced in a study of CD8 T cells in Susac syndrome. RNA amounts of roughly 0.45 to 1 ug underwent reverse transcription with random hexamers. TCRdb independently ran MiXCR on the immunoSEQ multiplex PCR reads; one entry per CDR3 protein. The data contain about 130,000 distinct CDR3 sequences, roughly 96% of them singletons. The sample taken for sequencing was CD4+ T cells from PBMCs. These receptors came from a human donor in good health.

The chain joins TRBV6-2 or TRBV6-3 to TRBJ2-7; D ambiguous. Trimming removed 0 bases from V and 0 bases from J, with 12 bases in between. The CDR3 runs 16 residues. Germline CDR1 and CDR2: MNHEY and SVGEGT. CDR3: CASSYSDPRISYEQYF. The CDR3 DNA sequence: TGTGCCAGCAGTTACTCTGACCCCAGGATCTCCTACGAGCAGTACTTC.

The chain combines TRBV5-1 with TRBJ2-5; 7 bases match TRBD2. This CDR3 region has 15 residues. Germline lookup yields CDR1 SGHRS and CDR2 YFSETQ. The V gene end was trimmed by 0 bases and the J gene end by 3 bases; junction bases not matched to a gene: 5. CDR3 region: CASSLGGSGEETQYF. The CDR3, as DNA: TGCGCCAGCAGCTTGGGCGGGAGCGGTGAAGAGACCCAGTACTTC.

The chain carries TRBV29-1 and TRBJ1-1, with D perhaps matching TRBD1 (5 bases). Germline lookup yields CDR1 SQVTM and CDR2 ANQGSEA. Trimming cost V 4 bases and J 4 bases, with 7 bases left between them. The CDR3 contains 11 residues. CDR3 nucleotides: TGCAGCGTTGTTCAGGGCACTGAAGCTTTCTTT. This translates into CSVVQGTEAFF.

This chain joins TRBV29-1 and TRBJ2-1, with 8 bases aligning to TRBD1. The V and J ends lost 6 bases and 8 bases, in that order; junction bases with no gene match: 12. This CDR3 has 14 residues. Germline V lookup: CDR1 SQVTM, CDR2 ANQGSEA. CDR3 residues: CSVLDRGRRDEQFF. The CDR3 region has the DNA TGCAGCGTCCTTGACAGGGGCCGGCGGGATGAGCAGTTCTTC.

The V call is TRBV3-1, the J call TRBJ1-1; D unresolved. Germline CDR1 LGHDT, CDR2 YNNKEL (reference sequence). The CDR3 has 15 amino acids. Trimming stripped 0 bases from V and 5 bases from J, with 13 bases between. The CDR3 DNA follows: TGTGCCAGCAGCCAAGATTGGTCTGAGGGAACTGAAGCTTTCTTT. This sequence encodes CASSQDWSEGTEAFF.

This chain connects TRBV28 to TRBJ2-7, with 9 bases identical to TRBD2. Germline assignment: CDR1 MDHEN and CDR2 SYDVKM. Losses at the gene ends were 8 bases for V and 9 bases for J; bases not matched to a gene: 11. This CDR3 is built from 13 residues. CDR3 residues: CASVAGASMGQYF. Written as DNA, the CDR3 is TGTGCCAGCGTAGCGGGAGCTTCTATGGGGCAGTACTTC.

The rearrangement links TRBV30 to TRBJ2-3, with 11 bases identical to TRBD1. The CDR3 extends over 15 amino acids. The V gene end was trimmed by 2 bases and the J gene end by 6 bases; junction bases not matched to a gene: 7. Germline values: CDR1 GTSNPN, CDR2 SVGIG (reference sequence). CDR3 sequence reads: CAWSTGTGGRDTQYF. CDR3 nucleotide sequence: TGTGCCTGGAGTACCGGGACAGGGGGTCGCGATACGCAGTATTTT.

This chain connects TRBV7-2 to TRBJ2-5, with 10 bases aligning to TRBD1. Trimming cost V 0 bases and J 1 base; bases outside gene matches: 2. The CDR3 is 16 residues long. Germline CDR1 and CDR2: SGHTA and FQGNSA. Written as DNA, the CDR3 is TGTGCCAGCAGCTTAGCGTGGACAGGGGGCCAAGAGACCCAGTACTTC. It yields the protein CASSLAWTGGQETQYF. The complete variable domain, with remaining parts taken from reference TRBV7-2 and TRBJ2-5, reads GAGVSQSPSNKVTEKGKDVELRCDPISGHTALYWYRQSLGQGLEFLIYFQGNSAPDKSGLPSDRFSAERTGGSVSTLTIQRTQQEDSAVYLCASSLAWTGGQETQYFGPGTRLLVL.

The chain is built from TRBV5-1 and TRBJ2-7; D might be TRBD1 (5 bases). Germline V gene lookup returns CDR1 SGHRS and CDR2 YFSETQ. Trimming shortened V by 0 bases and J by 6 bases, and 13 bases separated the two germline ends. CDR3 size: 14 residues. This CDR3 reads CASSLGQLTSEQYF. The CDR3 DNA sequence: TGCGCCAGCAGCTTGGGACAGTTAACCAGCGAGCAGTACTTC.

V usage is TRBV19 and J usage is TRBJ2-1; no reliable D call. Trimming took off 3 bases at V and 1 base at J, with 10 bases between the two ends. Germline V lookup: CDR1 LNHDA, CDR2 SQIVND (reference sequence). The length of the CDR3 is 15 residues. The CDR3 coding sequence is TGTGCCAGTAGTATGGAAGCGTATTCCTACAATGAGCAGTTCTTC. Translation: CASSMEAYSYNEQFF.

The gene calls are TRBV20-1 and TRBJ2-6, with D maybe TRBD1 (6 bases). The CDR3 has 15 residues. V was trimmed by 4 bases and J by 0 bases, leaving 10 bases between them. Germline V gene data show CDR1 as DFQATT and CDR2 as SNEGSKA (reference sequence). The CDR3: CSAKQGSSGANVLTF. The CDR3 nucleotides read TGCAGTGCTAAACAGGGATCCTCTGGGGCCAACGTCCTGACTTTC.

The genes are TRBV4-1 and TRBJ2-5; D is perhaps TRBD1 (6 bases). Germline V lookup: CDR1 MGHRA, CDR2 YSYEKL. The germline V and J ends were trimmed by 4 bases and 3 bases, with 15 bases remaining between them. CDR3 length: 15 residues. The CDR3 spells CASSLTGRVEETQYF. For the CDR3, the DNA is TGCGCCAGCAGCCTAACAGGGCGTGTGGAAGAGACCCAGTACTTC.

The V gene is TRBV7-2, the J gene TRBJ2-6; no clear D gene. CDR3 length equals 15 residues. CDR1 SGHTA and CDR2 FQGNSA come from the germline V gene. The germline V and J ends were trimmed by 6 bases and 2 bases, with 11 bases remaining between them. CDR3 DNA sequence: TGTGCCAGCAGGCTCCCAGGTGCTGGGGCCAACGTCCTGACTTTC. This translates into CASRLPGAGANVLTF.

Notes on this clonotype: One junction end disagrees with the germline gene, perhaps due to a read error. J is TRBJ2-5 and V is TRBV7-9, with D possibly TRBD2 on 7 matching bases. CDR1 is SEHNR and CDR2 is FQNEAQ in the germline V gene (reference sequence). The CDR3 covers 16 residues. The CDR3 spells CASSSGLGGRGEAQYF. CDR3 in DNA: TGTGCCAGCAGCTCGGGATTGGGGGGGCGCGGAGAGGCCCAGTACTTC. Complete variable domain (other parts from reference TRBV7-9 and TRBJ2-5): DTGVSQNPRHKITKRGQNVTFRCDPISEHNRLYWYRQTLGQGPEFLTYFQNEAQLEKSRLLSDRFSAERPKGSFSTLEIQRTEQGDSAMYLCASSSGLGGRGEAQYFGPGTRLLVL.

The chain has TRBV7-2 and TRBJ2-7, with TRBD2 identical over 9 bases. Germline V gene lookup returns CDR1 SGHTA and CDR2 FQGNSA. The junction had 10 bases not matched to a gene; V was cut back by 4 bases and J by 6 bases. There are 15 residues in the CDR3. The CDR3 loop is CASSSLGLASGEQYF. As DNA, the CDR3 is TGTGCCAGCAGCTCATTGGGACTAGCATCGGGCGAGCAGTACTTC.

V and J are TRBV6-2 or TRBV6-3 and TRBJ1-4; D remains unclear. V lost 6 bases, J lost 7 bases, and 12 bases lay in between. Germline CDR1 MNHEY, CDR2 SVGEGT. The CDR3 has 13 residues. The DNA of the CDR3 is TGTGCCAGCAGGAATAGGAATGGTGAAAAACTGTTTTTT. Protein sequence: CASRNRNGEKLFF.

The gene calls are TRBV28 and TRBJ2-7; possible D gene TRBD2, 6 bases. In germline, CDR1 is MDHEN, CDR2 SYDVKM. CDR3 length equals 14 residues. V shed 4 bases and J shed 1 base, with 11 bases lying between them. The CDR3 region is CASSSRAGSYEQYF. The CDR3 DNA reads TGTGCCAGCAGTTCAAGGGCGGGGTCCTACGAGCAGTACTTC.

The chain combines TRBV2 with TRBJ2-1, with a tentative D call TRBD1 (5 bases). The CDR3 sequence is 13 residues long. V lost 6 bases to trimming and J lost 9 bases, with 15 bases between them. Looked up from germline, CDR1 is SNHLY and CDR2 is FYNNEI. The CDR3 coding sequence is TGTGCCAGCAGAACCAGGGCTGCCGTTGAGCAGTTCTTC. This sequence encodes CASRTRAAVEQFF.

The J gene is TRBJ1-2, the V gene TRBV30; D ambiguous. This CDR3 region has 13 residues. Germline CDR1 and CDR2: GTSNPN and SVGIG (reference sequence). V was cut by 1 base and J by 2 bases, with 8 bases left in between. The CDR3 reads CAWSATPNYGYTF. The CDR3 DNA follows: TGTGCCTGGAGTGCCACACCCAACTATGGCTACACCTTC. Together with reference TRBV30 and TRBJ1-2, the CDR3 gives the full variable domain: SQTIHQWPATLVQPVGSPLSLECTVEGTSNPNLYWYRQAAGRGLQLLFYSVGIGQISSEVPQNLSASRPQDRQFILSSKKLLLSDSGFYLCAWSATPNYGYTFGSGTRLTVV.

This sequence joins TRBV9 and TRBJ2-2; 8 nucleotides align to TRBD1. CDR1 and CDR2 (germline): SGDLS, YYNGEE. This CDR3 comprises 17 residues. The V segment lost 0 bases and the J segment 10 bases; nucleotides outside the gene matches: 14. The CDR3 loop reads CASSVGLGQGAREELFF. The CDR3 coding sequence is TGTGCCAGCAGCGTAGGCCTGGGGCAGGGGGCGCGGGAGGAGCTGTTTTTT. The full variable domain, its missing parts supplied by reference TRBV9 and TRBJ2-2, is DSGVTQTPKHLITATGQRVTLRCSPRSGDLSVYWYQQSLDQGLQFLIQYYNGEERAKGNILERFSAQQFPDLHSELNLSSLELGDSALYFCASSVGLGQGAREELFFGEGSRLTVL.

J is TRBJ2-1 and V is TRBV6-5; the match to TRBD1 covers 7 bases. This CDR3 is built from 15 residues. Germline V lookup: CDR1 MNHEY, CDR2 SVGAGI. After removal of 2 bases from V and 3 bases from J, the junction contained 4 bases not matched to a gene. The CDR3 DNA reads TGTGCCAGCAGTTACAGGGACAGTAACTACAATGAGCAGTTCTTC. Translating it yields CASSYRDSNYNEQFF.

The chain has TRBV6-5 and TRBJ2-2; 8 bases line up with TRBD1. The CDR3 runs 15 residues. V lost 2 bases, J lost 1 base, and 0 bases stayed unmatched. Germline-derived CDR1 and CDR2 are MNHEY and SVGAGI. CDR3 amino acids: CASSYGQGNTGELFF. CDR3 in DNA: TGTGCCAGCAGTTACGGACAGGGGAACACCGGGGAGCTGTTTTTT.

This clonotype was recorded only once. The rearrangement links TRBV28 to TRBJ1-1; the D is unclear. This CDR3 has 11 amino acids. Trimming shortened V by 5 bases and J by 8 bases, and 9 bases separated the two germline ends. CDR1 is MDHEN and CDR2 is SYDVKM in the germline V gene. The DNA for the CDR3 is TGTGCCAGCAGTACCCTTTTGGAAGCTTTCTTT. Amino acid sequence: CASSTLLEAFF.

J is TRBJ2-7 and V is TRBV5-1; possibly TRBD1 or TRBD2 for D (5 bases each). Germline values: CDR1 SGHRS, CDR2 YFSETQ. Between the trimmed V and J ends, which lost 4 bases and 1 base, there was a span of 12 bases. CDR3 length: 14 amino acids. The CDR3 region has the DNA TGCGCCAGCAGCATAACCGGGACGTCCTACGAGCAGTACTTC. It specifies CASSITGTSYEQYF.

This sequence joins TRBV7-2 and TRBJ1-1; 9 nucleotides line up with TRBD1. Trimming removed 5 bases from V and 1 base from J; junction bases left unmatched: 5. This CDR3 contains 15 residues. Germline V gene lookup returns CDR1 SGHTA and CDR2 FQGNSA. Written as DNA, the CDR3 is TGTGCCAGCAGCCAACAGGGGGCTTCGAACACTGAAGCTTTCTTT. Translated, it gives CASSQQGASNTEAFF.